This section outlines one TCR beta chain sequence together with its context. The source of the sample is a study of blood T cell repertoires in COVID-19. The V end was cut by 4 bases, the J end by 1 base, with 10 bases between. This CDR3 is built from 14 residues. The V gene's germline CDR1 is SGHTA and CDR2 FQGTGA. Libraries were prepared by immunoSEQ multiplex PCR; TCRdb keeps only in-frame clonotypes and omits some of them. The data contain about 130,000 clones, about 85% of them seen just once; the ten biggest clones take up about 10%. The rearrangement uses TRBV7-3 and TRBJ1-1; D perhaps matches TRBD1 (6 bases). The clonotype comes from a man aged 55 to 69 with acute or convalescent COVID-19. The sample consisted of peripheral blood. For the CDR3, the DNA is TGTGCCAGCAGCTCACAGGGTTCGAACACTGAAGCTTTCTTT. Translating it yields CASSSQGSNTEAFF. The whole variable domain, filled in from reference TRBV7-3 and TRBJ1-1, reads GAGVSQTPSNKVTEKGKYVELRCDPISGHTALYWYRQSLGQGPEFLIYFQGTGAADDSGLPNDRFFAVRPEGSVSTLKIQRTERGDSAVYLCASSSQGSNTEAFFGQGTRLTVV.